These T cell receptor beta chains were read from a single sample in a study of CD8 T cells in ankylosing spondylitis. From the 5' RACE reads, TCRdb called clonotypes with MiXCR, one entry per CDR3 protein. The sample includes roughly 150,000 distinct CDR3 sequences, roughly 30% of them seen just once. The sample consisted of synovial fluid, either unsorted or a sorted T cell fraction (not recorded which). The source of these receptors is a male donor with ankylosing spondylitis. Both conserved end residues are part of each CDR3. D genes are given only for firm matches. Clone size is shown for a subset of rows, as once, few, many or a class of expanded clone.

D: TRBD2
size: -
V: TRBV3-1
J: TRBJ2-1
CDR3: CASSPRGVGGGYNEQFF
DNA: TGTGCCAGCAGCCCTCGGGGGGTGGGAGGAGGCTACAATGAGCAGTTCTTC

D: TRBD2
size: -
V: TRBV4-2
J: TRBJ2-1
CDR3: CASSQDLSGGAYNEQFF
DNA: TGTGCCAGCAGCCAAGATCTAAGCGGGGGGGCGTACAATGAGCAGTTCTTC

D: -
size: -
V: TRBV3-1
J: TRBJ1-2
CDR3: CASSRRGEDLYGYTF
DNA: TGTGCCAGCAGCCGAAGAGGGGAGGACCTCTATGGCTACACCTTC

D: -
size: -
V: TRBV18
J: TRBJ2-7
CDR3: CASLRLTTDEQYF
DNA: TGTGCCAGCCTTCGACTAACAACGGACGAGCAGTACTTC

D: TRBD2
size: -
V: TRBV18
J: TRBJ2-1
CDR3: CASSPGGAAGVYNEQFF
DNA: TGTGCCAGCTCACCAGGGGGGGCAGCGGGAGTCTACAATGAGCAGTTCTTC

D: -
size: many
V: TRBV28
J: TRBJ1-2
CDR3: CASSLKIVYGYTF
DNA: TGTGCCAGCAGTTTAAAAATCGTGTATGGCTACACCTTC

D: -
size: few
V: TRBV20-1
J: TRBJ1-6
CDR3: CSAPDSLSSYNSPLHF
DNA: TGCAGTGCTCCCGACAGTCTAAGCTCCTATAATTCACCCCTCCACTTT

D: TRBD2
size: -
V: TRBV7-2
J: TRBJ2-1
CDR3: CASSFTKRERFYNEQFF
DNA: TGTGCCAGCAGCTTCACGAAGCGGGAGCGATTTTACAATGAGCAGTTCTTC

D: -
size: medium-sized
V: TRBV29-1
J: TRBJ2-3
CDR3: CSVDGGSWAPDTQYF
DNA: TGCAGCGTTGATGGGGGCAGTTGGGCCCCAGATACGCAGTATTTT

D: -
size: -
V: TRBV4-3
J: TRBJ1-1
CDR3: CASSQGVGLNTEAFF
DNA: TGCGCCAGCAGCCAAGGGGTGGGATTAAACACTGAAGCTTTCTTT

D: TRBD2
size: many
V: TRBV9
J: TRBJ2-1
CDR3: CASSVGASGYNEQFF
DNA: TGTGCCAGCAGCGTAGGCGCTAGCGGGTACAATGAGCAGTTCTTC

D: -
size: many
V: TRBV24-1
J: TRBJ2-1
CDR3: CASSTTGYNEQFF
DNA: TGTGCCAGCTCAACAACAGGGTACAATGAGCAGTTCTTC

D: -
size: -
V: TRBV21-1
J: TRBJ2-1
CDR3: CASSLPTSGIGDEQFF
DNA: TGTGCCAGCAGCCTACCGACTAGCGGGATTGGGGATGAGCAGTTCTTC

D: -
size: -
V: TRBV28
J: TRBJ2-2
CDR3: CASSGAGRTGELFF
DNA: TGTGCCAGCAGCGGAGCGGGTCGAACCGGGGAGCTGTTTTTT

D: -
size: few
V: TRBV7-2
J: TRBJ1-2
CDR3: CASSLVPVSPPGYGYTF
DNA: TGTGCCAGCAGCTTAGTCCCTGTCAGCCCCCCTGGCTATGGCTACACCTTC

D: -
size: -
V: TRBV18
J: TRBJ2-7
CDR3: CASSPDVGEKGYEQYF
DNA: TGTGCCAGCTCACCGGACGTGGGAGAAAAAGGCTACGAGCAGTACTTC

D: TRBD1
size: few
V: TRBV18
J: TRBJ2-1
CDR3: CASSRTGQSNEQFF
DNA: TGTGCCAGCTCGCGTACGGGACAGAGCAATGAGCAGTTCTTC

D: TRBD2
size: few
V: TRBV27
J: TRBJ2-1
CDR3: CASSNLGLADNNEQFF
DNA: TGTGCCAGCAGTAACCTTGGTCTAGCGGACAACAATGAGCAGTTCTTC

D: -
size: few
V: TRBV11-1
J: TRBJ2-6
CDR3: CASSRDDTSGANVLTF
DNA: TGTGCCAGCAGCCGGGACGACACGTCTGGGGCCAACGTCCTGACTTTC

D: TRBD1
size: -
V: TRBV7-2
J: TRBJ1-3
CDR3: CASSLGGQGRNTIYF
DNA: TGTGCCAGCAGCTTAGGGGGACAGGGGAGAAACACCATATATTTT

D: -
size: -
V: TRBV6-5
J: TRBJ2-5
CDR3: CASSYHGPGRETQYF
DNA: TGTGCCAGCAGTTACCACGGCCCGGGTAGAGAGACCCAGTACTTC

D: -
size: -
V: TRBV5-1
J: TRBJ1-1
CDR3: CASSSWTLLNTEAFF
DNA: TGCGCCAGCAGCTCATGGACACTACTGAACACTGAAGCTTTCTTT

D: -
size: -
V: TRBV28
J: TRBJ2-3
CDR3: CASCYSTRKDTQYF
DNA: TGTGCCAGCTGCTATTCGACTAGGAAAGATACGCAGTATTTT

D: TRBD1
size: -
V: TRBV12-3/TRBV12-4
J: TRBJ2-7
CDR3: CASSQQGETYEQYF
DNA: TGTGCCAGCAGCCAACAGGGGGAGACCTACGAGCAGTACTTC

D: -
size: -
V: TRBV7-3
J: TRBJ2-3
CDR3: CASSLGQDWTDTQYF
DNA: TGTGCCAGCAGCTTAGGGCAGGATTGGACAGATACGCAGTATTTT

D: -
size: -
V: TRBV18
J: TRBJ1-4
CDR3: CASSPYPTNEKLFF
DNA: TGTGCCAGCTCACCCTATCCAACTAATGAAAAACTGTTTTTT

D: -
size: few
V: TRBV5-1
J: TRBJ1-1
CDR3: CASTSFAGANTEAFF
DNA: TGCGCCAGCACTTCTTTCGCAGGAGCGAACACTGAAGCTTTCTTT

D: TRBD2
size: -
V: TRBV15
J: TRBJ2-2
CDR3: CATSRVLAGSWETGELFF
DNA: TGTGCCACCAGCAGAGTACTAGCGGGATCGTGGGAAACCGGGGAGCTGTTTTTT

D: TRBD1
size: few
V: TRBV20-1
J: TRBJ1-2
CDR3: CSAKPRGIHGYTF
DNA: TGCAGTGCTAAACCCAGGGGGATTCATGGCTACACCTTC

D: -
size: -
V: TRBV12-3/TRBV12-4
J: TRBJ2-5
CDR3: CASSPGRPKGLTQYF
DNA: TGTGCCAGCAGCCCGGGACGCCCGAAGGGGTTGACCCAGTACTTC